This TCR beta chain stems from a study of T cell responses to AZD1222 COVID-19 vaccine. Study-level results: Across spike, vaccine-associated CD4 TCRs were found, dominant at 160-218 and 743-854. Clonal diversity may have been underestimated in mostly white British donors.

This clone showed up just once. Its antigen is currently unknown. Trimming cost V 4 bases and J 0 bases, with 9 bases left between them. The CDR3 covers 14 residues. Germline CDR1 reads SGHAT; CDR2 reads FQNNGV. TCRdb's copy holds only in-frame clones and misses some; the assay was immunoSEQ multiplex PCR. The data hold about 150,000 clones, with approximately 89% observed a single time. Specimen: peripheral blood, collected 28 days after the second AZD1222 dose. The genes are TRBV11-2 and TRBJ1-1, with a weak D call TRBD1 (5 bases). The sequence came from an adult who received the AZD1222 COVID-19 vaccine. CDR3 DNA: TGTGCCAGCAGCTCGAGGGGAGTGAACACTGAAGCTTTCTTT. Residues: CASSSRGVNTEAFF. The whole variable domain, remainder taken from reference TRBV11-2 and TRBJ1-1, is EAGVAQSPRYKIIEKRQSVAFWCNPISGHATLYWYQQILGQGPKLLIQFQNNGVVDDSQLPKDRFSAERLKGVDSTLKIQPAKLEDSAVYLCASSSRGVNTEAFFGQGTRLTVV.